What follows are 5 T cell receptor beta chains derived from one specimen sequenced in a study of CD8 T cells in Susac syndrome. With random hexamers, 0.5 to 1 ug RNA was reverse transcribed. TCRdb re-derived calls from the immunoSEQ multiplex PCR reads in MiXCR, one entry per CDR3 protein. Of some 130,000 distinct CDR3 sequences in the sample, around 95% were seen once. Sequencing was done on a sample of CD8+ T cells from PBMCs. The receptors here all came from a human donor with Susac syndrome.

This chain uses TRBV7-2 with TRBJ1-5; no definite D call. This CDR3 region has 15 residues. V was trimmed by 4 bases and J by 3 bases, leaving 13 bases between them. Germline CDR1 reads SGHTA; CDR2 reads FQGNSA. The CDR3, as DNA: TGTGCCAGCAGCTCATCTGGGCAAATCAATCAGCCCCAGCATTTT. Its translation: CASSSSGQINQPQHF.

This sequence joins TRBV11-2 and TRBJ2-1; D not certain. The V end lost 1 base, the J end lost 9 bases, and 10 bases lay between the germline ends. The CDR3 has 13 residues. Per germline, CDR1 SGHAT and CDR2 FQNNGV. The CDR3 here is CASSLGAPGEQFF. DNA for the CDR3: TGTGCCAGCAGCTTAGGGGCCCCGGGTGAGCAGTTCTTC.

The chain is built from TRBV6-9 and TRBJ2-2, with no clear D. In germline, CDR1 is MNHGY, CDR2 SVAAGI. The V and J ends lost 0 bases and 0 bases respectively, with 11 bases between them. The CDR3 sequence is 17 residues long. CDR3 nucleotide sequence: TGTGCCAGCAGTTATTCTATAGGCGGAGCGAACACCGGGGAGCTGTTTTTT. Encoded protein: CASSYSIGGANTGELFF.

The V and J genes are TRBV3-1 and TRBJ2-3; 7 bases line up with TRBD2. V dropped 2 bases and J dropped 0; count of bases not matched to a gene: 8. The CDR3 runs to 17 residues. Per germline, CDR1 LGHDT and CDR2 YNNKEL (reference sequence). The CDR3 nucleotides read TGTGCCAGCAGCCAACTCGGGGGGTCGTCTAGCACAGATACGCAGTATTTT. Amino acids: CASSQLGGSSSTDTQYF.

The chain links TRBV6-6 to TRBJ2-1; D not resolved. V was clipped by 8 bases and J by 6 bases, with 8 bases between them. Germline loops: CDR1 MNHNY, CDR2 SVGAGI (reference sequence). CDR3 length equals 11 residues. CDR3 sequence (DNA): TGTGCCAGCTCCCCTGCCAATGAGCAGTTCTTC. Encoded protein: CASSPANEQFF.